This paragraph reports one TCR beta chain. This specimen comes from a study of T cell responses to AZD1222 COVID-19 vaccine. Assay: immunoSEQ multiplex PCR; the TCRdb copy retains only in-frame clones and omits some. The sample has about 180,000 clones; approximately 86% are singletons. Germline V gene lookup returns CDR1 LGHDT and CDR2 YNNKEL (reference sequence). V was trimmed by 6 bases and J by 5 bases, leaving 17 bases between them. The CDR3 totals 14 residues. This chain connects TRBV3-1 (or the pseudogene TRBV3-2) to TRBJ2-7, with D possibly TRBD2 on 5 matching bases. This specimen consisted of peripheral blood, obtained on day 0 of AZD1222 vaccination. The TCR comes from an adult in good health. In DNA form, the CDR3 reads TGTGCCAGCAGACTTCAAGGAGGAGGCCACGAGCAGTACTTC. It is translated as CASRLQGGGHEQYF.